This is a list of T cell receptor beta chains from one sample in a study of blood T cell repertoires in COVID-19. Generated by immunoSEQ multiplex PCR, the TCRdb table keeps only in-frame clones and is missing some. The sample shows some 90,000 clones, around 85% of them seen only once. Sequencing input: peripheral blood. The receptors were gathered from a man aged 60-69 years with acute or convalescent COVID-19. Each CDR3 is given with its conserved first and last residue.

>TRBV7-9|TRBJ2-2
CASSFGTGYAGELFF
>TRBV6-5|TRBJ1-1
CASSPGQGLPEAFF
>TRBV3-1/TRBV3-2|TRBJ1-1
CASSQVGSGLAFF
>TRBV6-5|TRBJ1-5
CASSYAHNQPQHF
>TRBV7-9|TRBJ1-2
CASKRGENSNYGYTF
>TRBV7-3|TRBJ2-7
CASSRTGLVSYEQYF
>TRBV6-2/TRBV6-3|TRBJ2-5
CASSYAGNWGETQYF
>TRBV4-1|TRBJ2-1
CAGSHTGTSGGDYNEQFF
>TRBV13|TRBJ2-6
CASSLLRDRASGSGANVLTF
>TRBV11-3|TRBJ2-3
CASSLGSGSTDTQYF
>TRBV5-4|TRBJ2-1
CASSLGGPSYNEQFF
>TRBV11-2|TRBJ2-2
CASSSRTSGRLTGELFF
>TRBV10-3|TRBJ1-5
CAISEGTGGLNQPQHF
>TRBV7-2|TRBJ2-1
CASSYSGTGNEQFF
>TRBV27|TRBJ2-7
CASSLRARAGEQYF
>TRBV7-9|TRBJ2-1
CASSGRSSGPYNEQFF
>TRBV7-8|TRBJ1-2
CASSPRRPQGPVGYTF
>TRBV6-4|TRBJ1-1
CASTRGPGQGEAFF
>TRBV19|TRBJ1-5
CASREQGVDNQPQHF
>TRBV4-2|TRBJ2-1
CASSLLAVGSEQFF
>TRBV13|TRBJ1-1
CASSPESYFGGLKNTEAFF
>TRBV6-2/TRBV6-3|TRBJ1-1
CASSYSRTGNTEAFF
>TRBV23-1|TRBJ2-7
CADRRRTGAYEQYF
>TRBV5-1|TRBJ1-5
CASSQGQGSQPQHF
>TRBV5-1|TRBJ2-3
CASGQGNTDTQYF
>TRBV5-4|TRBJ1-6
CASSLIGDVNSPLHF
>TRBV28|TRBJ2-5
CASSLGQGYLETQYF
>TRBV27|TRBJ1-1
CASSDTGFPEAFF
>TRBV6-2/TRBV6-3|TRBJ1-4
CASSSAGTGEKLFF
>TRBV19|TRBJ2-1
CASSPLGQAYNEQFF
>TRBV4-1|TRBJ1-1
CASSQGQHKNTEAFF
>TRBV7-6|TRBJ2-7
CASSLFSSGIFYEQYF
>TRBV27|TRBJ2-1
CASSLFGGRFPGPGQSSYNEQFF
>TRBV5-4|TRBJ2-1
CASSLGGSRDEQFF
>TRBV28|TRBJ2-1
CASSPETPTSGRYNEQFF
>TRBV19|TRBJ1-2
CASSSTGGSYGYTF
>TRBV11-3|TRBJ2-3
CASSSGLAGGEDTQYF
>TRBV6-2/TRBV6-3|TRBJ2-3
CASSSPTGPLVTDTQYF
>TRBV18|TRBJ2-2
CASSPGLAGAGGELFF
>TRBV11-2|TRBJ2-3
CASSRTRRGASTDTQYF
>TRBV3-1/TRBV3-2|TRBJ1-4
CASSHADRTTNEKLFF
>TRBV7-9|TRBJ1-1
CASSLTGGAITEAFF
>TRBV25-1|TRBJ1-1
CASSESRGNTEAFF
>TRBV9|TRBJ1-3
CASSAGGSGNTIYF
>TRBV28|TRBJ1-2
CASRPPGFDGYTF
>TRBV4-3|TRBJ2-7
CASSQTGLTHYEQYF
>TRBV18|TRBJ2-7
CASSPDRSSYEQYF
>TRBV7-2|TRBJ2-2
CASSLVASGMGNTGELFF
>TRBV27|TRBJ2-2
CASSRQAVLTGELFF